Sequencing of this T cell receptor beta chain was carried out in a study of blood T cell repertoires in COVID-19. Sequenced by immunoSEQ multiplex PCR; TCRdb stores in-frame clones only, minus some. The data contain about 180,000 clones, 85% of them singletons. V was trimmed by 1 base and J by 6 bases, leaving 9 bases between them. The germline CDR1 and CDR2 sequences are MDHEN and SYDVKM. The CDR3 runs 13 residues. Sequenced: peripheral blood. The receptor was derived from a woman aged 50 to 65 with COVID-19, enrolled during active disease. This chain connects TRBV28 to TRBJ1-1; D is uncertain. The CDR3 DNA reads TGTGCCAGCAGTTTATTAACTCTAGCTGAAGCTTTCTTT. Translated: CASSLLTLAEAFF.